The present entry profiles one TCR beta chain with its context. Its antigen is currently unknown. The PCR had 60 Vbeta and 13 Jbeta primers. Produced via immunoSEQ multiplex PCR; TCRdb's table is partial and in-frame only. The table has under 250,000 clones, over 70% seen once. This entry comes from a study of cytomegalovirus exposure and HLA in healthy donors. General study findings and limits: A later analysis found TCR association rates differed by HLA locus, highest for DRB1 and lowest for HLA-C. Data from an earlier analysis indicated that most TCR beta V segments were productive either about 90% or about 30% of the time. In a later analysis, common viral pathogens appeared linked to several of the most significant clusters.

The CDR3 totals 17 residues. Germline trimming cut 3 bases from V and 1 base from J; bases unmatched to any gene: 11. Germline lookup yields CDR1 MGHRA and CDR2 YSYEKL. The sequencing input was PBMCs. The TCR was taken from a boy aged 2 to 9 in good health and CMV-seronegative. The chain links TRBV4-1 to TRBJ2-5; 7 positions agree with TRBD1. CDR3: CASSHPRDRPFQETQYF. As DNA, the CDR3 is TGCGCCAGCAGCCACCCAAGGGACAGACCCTTCCAAGAGACCCAGTACTTC.